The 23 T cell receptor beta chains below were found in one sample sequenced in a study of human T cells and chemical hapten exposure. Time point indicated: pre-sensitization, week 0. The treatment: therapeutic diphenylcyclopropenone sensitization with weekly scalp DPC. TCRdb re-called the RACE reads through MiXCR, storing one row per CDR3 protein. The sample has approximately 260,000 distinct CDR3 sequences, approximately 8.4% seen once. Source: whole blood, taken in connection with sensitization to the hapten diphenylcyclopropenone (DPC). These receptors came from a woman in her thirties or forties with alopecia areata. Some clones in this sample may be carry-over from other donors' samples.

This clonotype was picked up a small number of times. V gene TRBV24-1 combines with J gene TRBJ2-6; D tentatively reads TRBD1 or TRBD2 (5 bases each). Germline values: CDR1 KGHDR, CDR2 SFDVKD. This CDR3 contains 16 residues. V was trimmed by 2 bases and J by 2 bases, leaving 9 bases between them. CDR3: CATSDWDRTGANVLTF. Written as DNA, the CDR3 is TGTGCCACCAGTGATTGGGACCGAACTGGGGCCAACGTCCTGACTTTC.

The CDR3 DNA sequence: TGTGCCAGCGCGGGTAGCGGGGGATCCTACAATGAGCAGTTCTTC. Residues: CASAGSGGSYNEQFF. J is TRBJ2-1 and V is TRBV7-8, with 9 nucleotides matching TRBD2. Per germline, CDR1 SGHVS and CDR2 FQNEAQ. The J segment lost 1 base and the V segment lost 8 bases, leaving 6 bases of the junction unmatched. CDR3 length equals 15 residues. The full variable domain, completed using reference TRBV7-8 and TRBJ2-1, is GAGVSQSPRYKVAKRGQDVALRCDPISGHVSLFWYQQALGQGPEFLTYFQNEAQLDKSGLPSDRFFAERPEGSVSTLKIQRTQQEDSAVYLCASAGSGGSYNEQFFGPGTRLTVL.

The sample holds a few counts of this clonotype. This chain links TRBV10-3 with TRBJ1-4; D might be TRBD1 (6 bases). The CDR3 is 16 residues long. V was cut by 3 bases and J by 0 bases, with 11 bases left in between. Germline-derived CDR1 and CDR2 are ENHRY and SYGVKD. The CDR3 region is CAISDSPGATNEKLFF. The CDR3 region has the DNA TGTGCCATCAGTGACAGCCCAGGGGCAACTAATGAAAAACTGTTTTTT.

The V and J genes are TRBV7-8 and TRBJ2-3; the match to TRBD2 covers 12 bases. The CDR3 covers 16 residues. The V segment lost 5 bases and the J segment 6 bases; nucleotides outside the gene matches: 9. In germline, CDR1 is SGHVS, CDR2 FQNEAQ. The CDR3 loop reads CASSPTTSGRMDTQYF. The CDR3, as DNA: TGTGCCAGCAGCCCCACGACTAGCGGGAGAATGGATACGCAGTATTTT.

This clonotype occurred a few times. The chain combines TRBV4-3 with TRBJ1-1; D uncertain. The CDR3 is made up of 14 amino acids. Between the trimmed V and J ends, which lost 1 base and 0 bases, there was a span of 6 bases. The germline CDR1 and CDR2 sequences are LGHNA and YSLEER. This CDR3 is CASSQGTMNTEAFF. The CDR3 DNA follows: TGCGCCAGCAGCCAAGGAACAATGAACACTGAAGCTTTCTTT.

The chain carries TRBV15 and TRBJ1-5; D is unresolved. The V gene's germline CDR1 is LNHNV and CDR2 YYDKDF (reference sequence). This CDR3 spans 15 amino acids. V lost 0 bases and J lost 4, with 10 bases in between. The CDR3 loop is CATSRDRVFNQPQHF. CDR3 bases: TGTGCCACCAGCAGAGATCGGGTTTTTAATCAGCCCCAGCATTTT. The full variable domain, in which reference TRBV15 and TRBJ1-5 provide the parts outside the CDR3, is DAMVIQNPRYQVTQFGKPVTLSCSQTLNHNVMYWYQQKSSQAPKLLFHYYDKDFNNEADTPDNFQSRRPNTSFCFLDIRSPGLGDTAMYLCATSRDRVFNQPQHFGDGTRLSIL.

CDR3 amino acids: CASSLRTLNQPQHF. DNA of the CDR3: TGTGCCAGCAGTTTGCGGACGTTAAATCAGCCCCAGCATTTT. This rearrangement joins TRBV6-2 or TRBV6-3 to TRBJ1-5; D uncertain. The germline V gene encodes CDR1 MNHEY and CDR2 SVGEGT. V lost 4 bases and J lost 4, with 11 bases in between. The CDR3 is made up of 14 amino acids.

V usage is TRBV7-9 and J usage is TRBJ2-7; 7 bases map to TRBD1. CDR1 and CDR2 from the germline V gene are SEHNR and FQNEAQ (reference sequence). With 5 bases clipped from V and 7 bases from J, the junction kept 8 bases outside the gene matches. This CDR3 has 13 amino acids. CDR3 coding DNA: TGTGCCAGCAGCCGGACAGGCCGTCTGGAGCAGTACTTC. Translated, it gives CASSRTGRLEQYF.

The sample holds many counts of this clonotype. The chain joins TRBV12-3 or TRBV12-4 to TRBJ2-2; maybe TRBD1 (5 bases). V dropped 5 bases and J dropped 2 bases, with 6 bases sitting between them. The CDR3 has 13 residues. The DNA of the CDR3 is TGTGCCAGCAGTGGACATAACACCGGGGAGCTGTTTTTT. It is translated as CASSGHNTGELFF.

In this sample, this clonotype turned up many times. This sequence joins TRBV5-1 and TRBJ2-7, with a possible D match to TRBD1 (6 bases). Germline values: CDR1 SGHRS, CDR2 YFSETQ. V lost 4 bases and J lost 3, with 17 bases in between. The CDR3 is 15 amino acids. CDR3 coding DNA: TGCGCCAGCAGCGTAGCCTTAGGACAGCTCTACGAGCAGTACTTC. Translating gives CASSVALGQLYEQYF.

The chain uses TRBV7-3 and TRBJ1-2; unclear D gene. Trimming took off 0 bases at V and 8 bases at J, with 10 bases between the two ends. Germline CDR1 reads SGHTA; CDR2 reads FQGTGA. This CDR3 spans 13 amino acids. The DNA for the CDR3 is TGTGCCAGCAGCTTAACTGCTGGGATGGGCTACACCTTC. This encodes CASSLTAGMGYTF.

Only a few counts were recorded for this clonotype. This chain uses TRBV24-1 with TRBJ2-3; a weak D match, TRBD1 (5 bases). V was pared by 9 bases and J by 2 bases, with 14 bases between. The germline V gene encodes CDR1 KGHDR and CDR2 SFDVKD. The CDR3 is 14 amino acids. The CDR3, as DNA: TGTGCCACCCAAGGGGTTCTCTCCACAGATACGCAGTATTTT. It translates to CATQGVLSTDTQYF.

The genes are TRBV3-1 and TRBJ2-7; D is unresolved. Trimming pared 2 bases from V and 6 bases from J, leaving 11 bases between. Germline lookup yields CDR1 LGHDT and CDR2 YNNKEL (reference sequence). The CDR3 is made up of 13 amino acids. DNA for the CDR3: TGTGCCAGCAGCCAAAATCGAGTGGCCGAGCAGTACTTC. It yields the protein CASSQNRVAEQYF.

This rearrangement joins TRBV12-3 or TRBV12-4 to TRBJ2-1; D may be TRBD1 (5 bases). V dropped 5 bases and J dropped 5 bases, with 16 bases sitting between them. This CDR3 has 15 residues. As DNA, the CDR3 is TGTGCCAGCAGTCGTCTCGTCATGGGGCACAATGAGCAGTTCTTC. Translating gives CASSRLVMGHNEQFF.

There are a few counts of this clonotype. The CDR3 nucleotides read TGTGCCAGCAGCTTGCTTGGCAGGGGAGCCTATGGCTACACCTTC. Protein: CASSLLGRGAYGYTF. This chain joins TRBV5-6 and TRBJ1-2; maybe TRBD1 (6 bases). The V end lost 1 base, the J end lost 4 bases, and 14 bases lay between the germline ends. Germline V lookup: CDR1 SGHDT, CDR2 YYEEEE. The CDR3 is 15 residues long.

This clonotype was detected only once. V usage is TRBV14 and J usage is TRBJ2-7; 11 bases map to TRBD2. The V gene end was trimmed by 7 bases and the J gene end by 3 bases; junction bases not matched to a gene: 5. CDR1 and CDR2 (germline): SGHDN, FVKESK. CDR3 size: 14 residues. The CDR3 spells CASIAGGPIYEQYF. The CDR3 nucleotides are TGTGCCAGCATAGCGGGAGGGCCCATCTACGAGCAGTACTTC.

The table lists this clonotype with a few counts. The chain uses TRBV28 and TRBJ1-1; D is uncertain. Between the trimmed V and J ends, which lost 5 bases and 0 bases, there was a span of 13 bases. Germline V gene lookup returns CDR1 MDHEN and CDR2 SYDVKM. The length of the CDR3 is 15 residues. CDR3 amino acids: CASSLLLKMNTEAFF. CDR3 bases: TGTGCCAGCAGTCTCTTACTAAAGATGAACACTGAAGCTTTCTTT.

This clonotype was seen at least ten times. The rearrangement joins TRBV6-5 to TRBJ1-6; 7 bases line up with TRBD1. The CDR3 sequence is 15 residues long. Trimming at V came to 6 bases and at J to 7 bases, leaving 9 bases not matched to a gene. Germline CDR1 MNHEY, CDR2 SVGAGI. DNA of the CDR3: TGTGCCAGCAGACCAACAGGGGCCCGGAATTCACCCCTCCACTTT. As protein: CASRPTGARNSPLHF.

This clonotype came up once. The CDR3 sequence: CSVFQGLNTEAFF. CDR3 nucleotides: TGCAGCGTTTTCCAGGGTTTGAACACTGAAGCTTTCTTT. This chain uses TRBV29-1 with TRBJ1-1; D might be TRBD1 (5 bases). Germline assignment: CDR1 SQVTM and CDR2 ANQGSEA. The V end lost 5 bases, the J end lost 0 bases, and 10 bases lay between the germline ends. The CDR3 loop spans 13 amino acids.

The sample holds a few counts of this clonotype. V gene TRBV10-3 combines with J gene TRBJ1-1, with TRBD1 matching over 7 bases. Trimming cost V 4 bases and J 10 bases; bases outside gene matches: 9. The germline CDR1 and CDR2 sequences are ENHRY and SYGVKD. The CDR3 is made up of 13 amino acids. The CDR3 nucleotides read TGTGCCATCAGTGTCGACAGGGCCGGTGGAGCTTTCTTT. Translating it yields CAISVDRAGGAFF.

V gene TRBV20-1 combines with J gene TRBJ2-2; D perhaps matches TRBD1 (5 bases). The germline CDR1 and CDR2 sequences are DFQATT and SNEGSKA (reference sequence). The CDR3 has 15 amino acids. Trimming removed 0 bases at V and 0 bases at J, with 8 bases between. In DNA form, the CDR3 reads TGCAGTGCTAGAGATGACAGCGCGAACACCGGGGAGCTGTTTTTT. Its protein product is CSARDDSANTGELFF.

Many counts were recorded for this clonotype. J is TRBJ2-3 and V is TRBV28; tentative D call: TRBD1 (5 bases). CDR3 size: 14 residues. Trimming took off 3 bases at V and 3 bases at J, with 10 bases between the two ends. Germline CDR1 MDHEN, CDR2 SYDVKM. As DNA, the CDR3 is TGTGCCAGCAGTTTCCCAGGGTTGACAGATACGCAGTATTTT. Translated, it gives CASSFPGLTDTQYF. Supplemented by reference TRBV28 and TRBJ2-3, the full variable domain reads DVKVTQSSRYLVKRTGEKVFLECVQDMDHENMFWYRQDPGLGLRLIYFSYDVKMKEKGDIPEGYSVSREKKERFSLILESASTNQTSMYLCASSFPGLTDTQYFGPGTRLTVL.

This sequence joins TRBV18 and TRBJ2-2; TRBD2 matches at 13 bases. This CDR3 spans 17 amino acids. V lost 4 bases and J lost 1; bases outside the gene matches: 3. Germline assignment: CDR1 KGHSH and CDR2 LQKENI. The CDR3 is CASSQRTSGRNTGELFF. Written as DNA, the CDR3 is TGTGCCAGCTCACAAAGGACTAGCGGGAGGAACACCGGGGAGCTGTTTTTT.